Detailed here is one T cell receptor beta chain. Sequencing used immunoSEQ multiplex PCR; TCRdb keeps in-frame clones, though not all of them. The profile covers about 380,000 clones, with 95% appearing a single time and approximately 0.02% taken by the ten largest. Losses at the gene ends were 0 bases for V and 3 bases for J; bases not matched to a gene: 12. This CDR3 contains 20 residues. Germline-derived CDR1 and CDR2 are LNHNV and YYDKDF (reference sequence). The entry originates in a study of shared T cell receptors in the human thymus. This sequence joins TRBV15 and TRBJ2-1; 12 nucleotides agree with TRBD2. Input material: thymocytes. The TCR sequence derives from a human donor. The CDR3 nucleotides read TGTGCCACCAGCAGAGAACGTAGGACTAGCGGGGCCTCAATCTACAATGAGCAGTTCTTC. This encodes CATSRERRTSGASIYNEQFF.